These 27 T cell receptor beta chains share one sample of origin, sequenced in a study of PD-1 blockade in classical Hodgkin lymphoma. Produced via immunoSEQ multiplex PCR; TCRdb's table is partial and in-frame only. The table includes 25,000 to 30,000 clones, more than 80% detected once. Time point meaning: newly diagnosed, previously untreated cHL patient sample. The authors purified CD4+ T cells from thawed PBMCs by magnetic negative selection. Material for sequencing was CD4+ T cells from blood. The receptors derive from a human donor with classical Hodgkin lymphoma.

The rearrangement uses TRBV25-1 and TRBJ1-2, with a weak D call TRBD1 (5 bases). The CDR3 spans 13 residues. The germline V gene encodes CDR1 MGHDK and CDR2 SYGVNS. The germline V and J ends were trimmed by 3 bases and 8 bases, with 13 bases remaining between them. DNA for the CDR3: TGTGCCAGCAGTGACACGGGGGAATTAGGCTACACCTTC. As protein: CASSDTGELGYTF.

The CDR3 region is CASSLDPTGQGTRNTIYF. CDR3 in DNA: TGTGCCAGCAGCTTGGACCCAACTGGACAGGGGACAAGAAACACCATATATTTT. The chain employs TRBV5-4 and TRBJ1-3, with 9 bases aligning to TRBD1. V dropped 0 bases and J dropped 5; count of bases not matched to a gene: 12. This CDR3 is 18 amino acids long. Germline-derived CDR1 and CDR2 are SGHNT and YYREEE (reference sequence). The full variable domain, with the rest looked up from reference TRBV5-4 and TRBJ1-3, is ETGVTQSPTHLIKTRGQQVTLRCSSQSGHNTVSWYQQALGQGPQFIFQYYREEENGRGNFPPRFSGLQFPNYSSELNVNALELDDSALYLCASSLDPTGQGTRNTIYFGEGSWLTVV.

The rearrangement uses TRBV28 and TRBJ1-1, with 12 bases that match TRBD1. CDR3 length: 17 amino acids. V lost 6 bases, J lost 10 bases, and 18 bases stayed unmatched. Germline V CDR1 and CDR2: MDHEN, SYDVKM. CDR3 sequence reads: CASRLPGTGGETKGAFF. In nucleotides, the CDR3 is TGTGCCAGCAGACTTCCCGGGACAGGGGGCGAGACGAAGGGAGCTTTCTTT.

The gene calls are TRBV28 and TRBJ1-1, with D unresolved. The CDR3 runs to 12 residues. Trimming shortened V by 6 bases and J by 4 bases, and 9 bases separated the two germline ends. Germline V gives CDR1 MDHEN, CDR2 SYDVKM. CDR3 loop: CASRVVGTEAFF. Written as DNA, the CDR3 is TGTGCCAGCAGGGTGGTGGGCACTGAAGCTTTCTTT.

J is TRBJ1-1 and V is TRBV7-8, with a tentative D call TRBD1 (5 bases). The germline V gene has CDR1 SGHVS and CDR2 FQNEAQ. The CDR3 covers 15 residues. V was cut by 5 bases and J by 4 bases, with 17 bases left in between. This chain's CDR3 is CASSLRGVMSTEAFF. Here the CDR3 DNA reads TGTGCCAGCAGCCTACGAGGGGTCATGAGCACTGAAGCTTTCTTT.

There are a few counts of this clone. V and J are TRBV7-9 and TRBJ2-7; D not certain. The CDR3 extends over 12 amino acids. Trimming stripped 0 bases from V and 4 bases from J, with 4 bases between. Germline V gene data show CDR1 as SEHNR and CDR2 as FQNEAQ (reference sequence). The CDR3 DNA reads as TGTGCCAGCAGCTTAGCAGAGTACGAGCAGTACTTC. Its protein product is CASSLAEYEQYF.

The chain links TRBV21-1 to TRBJ2-7; the table names TRBD2, a call not compared with the DNA. TRBV21-1 is a pseudogene segment. The length of the CDR3 is 17 residues. CDR3 region: CASSSIQGAGVIYEQYF. The DNA for the CDR3 is TGTGCCAGCAGCTCCATCCAAGGGGCGGGAGTTATTTACGAGCAGTACTTC.

The chain combines TRBV7-7 with TRBJ2-1, with a weak D call TRBD2 (5 bases). Germline assignment: CDR1 SSHAT and CDR2 FNYEAQ (reference sequence). The V gene lost 2 bases and the J gene lost 10 bases, with 12 bases spanning the gap. CDR3 size: 13 residues. Here the CDR3 reads CASSLSLASEQFF. CDR3 nucleotide sequence: TGTGCCAGCAGCTTATCTCTAGCAAGCGAGCAGTTCTTC. Variable domain in full (rest from reference TRBV7-7 and TRBJ2-1): GAGVSQSPRYKVTKRGQDVTLRCDPISSHATLYWYQQALGQGPEFLTYFNYEAQPDKSGLPSDRFSAERPEGSISTLTIQRTEQRDSAMYRCASSLSLASEQFFGPGTRLTVL.

This chain links TRBV5-6 with TRBJ2-7, with 8 bases that match TRBD1. Germline V lookup: CDR1 SGHDT, CDR2 YYEEEE. The CDR3 runs to 13 residues. With V trimmed by 5 bases and J by 6 bases, 7 bases remained unmatched. In DNA form, the CDR3 reads TGTGCCAGCAGGCCCAGGGGGCCGTTCGAGCAGTACTTC. Translated: CASRPRGPFEQYF. Drawing the rest from reference TRBV5-6 and TRBJ2-7, the complete variable domain is DAGVTQSPTHLIKTRGQQVTLRCSPKSGHDTVSWYQQALGQGPQFIFQYYEEEERQRGNFPDRFSGHQFPNYSSELNVNALLLGDSALYLCASRPRGPFEQYFGPGTRLTVT.

V and J are TRBV5-1 and TRBJ2-1; no definite D call. This CDR3 is built from 16 residues. Germline CDR1 is SGHRS and CDR2 is YFSETQ. The V gene lost 0 bases and the J gene lost 0 bases, with 10 bases spanning the gap. This CDR3 reads CASSLVGDTSYNEQFF. DNA of the CDR3: TGCGCCAGCAGCTTGGTAGGCGATACCTCCTACAATGAGCAGTTCTTC.

This clone was observed a single time. This chain joins TRBV5-5 and TRBJ2-7; no clear D. The CDR3 is made up of 14 amino acids. V lost 0 bases to trimming and J lost 2 bases, with 9 bases between them. CDR1 is SGHKS and CDR2 is YYEKEE in the germline V gene (reference sequence). The CDR3 here is CASSLAFGTYEQYF. CDR3 nucleotides: TGTGCCAGCAGCTTGGCCTTTGGAACCTACGAGCAGTACTTC.

This clone is a singleton in its sample. One junction end does not reproduce the germline sequence, and a read error may be involved. V gene TRBV7-2 combines with J gene TRBJ2-7; 13 bases align to TRBD2. CDR1 and CDR2 from the germline V gene are SGHTA and FQGNSA. The CDR3 has 15 amino acids. This CDR3 reads CASSSSGLAGASKDF. The CDR3 DNA is TGTGCCAGCAGCTCAAGTGGACTAGCGGGAGCCTCTAAGGACTTC.

This clone was counted once. The chain carries TRBV5-1 and TRBJ1-3; TRBD1 agrees at 8 bases. V was clipped by 0 bases and J by 4 bases; unmatched bases: 3. The CDR3 is 15 amino acids. Germline V gene lookup returns CDR1 SGHRS and CDR2 YFSETQ. As DNA, the CDR3 is TGCGCCAGCAGCTTGGTGCAGGGGGCAGGAAACACCATATATTTT. This translates into CASSLVQGAGNTIYF.

The V call is TRBV21-1, the J call TRBJ2-7; the table's D call of TRBD1 was not tested on the DNA. TRBV21-1 is marked as a pseudogene. The CDR3 consists of 14 residues. The CDR3 region has the DNA TGTGCCAGCAGACAGAGCTTAAGCTCCTACGAGCAGTACTTC. Protein: CASRQSLSSYEQYF.

This chain joins TRBV5-1 and TRBJ2-3; 12 nucleotides match TRBD2. Per germline, CDR1 SGHRS and CDR2 YFSETQ. V lost 5 bases to trimming and J lost 2 bases; unmatched junction nucleotides: 15. CDR3 length: 19 amino acids. CDR3 coding DNA: TGCGCCAGCAGTATGACAACAACGGGGACTAGCGGGTTCACAGATACGCAGTATTTT. This gives the protein CASSMTTTGTSGFTDTQYF. Full variable domain (rest looked up from reference TRBV5-1 and TRBJ2-3): KAGVTQTPRYLIKTRGQQVTLSCSPISGHRSVSWYQQTPGQGLQFLFEYFSETQRNKGNFPGRFSGRQFSNSRSEMNVSTLELGDSALYLCASSMTTTGTSGFTDTQYFGPGTRLTVL.

This clone was seen a single time. J is TRBJ2-2 and V is TRBV18, with D unclear. CDR3 size: 14 residues. CDR1 is KGHSH and CDR2 is LQKENI in the germline V gene. V was shortened by 3 bases and J by 3 bases, with 8 bases between the two germline ends. The CDR3 nucleotides read TGTGCCAGCTCACCTGGGTTTGACACCGGGGAGCTGTTTTTT. Residues: CASSPGFDTGELFF.

This chain joins TRBV10-3 and TRBJ2-2, with D perhaps TRBD1 (5 bases). The V end lost 3 bases, the J end lost 9 bases, and 17 bases lay between the germline ends. Per germline, CDR1 ENHRY and CDR2 SYGVKD. CDR3 length equals 15 residues. DNA of the CDR3: TGTGCCATCAGTGAAGGGCAGGGTGATGTCTGGGAGCTGTTTTTT. Residues: CAISEGQGDVWELFF.

The chain has TRBV19 and TRBJ1-1, with TRBD1 matching over 7 bases. The junction had 15 bases not matched to a gene; V was cut back by 10 bases and J by 1 base. In germline, CDR1 is LNHDA, CDR2 SQIVND (reference sequence). The CDR3 is 16 residues long. The chain's CDR3 is CATQGGVNRGNTEAFF. The CDR3 region has the DNA TGTGCCACCCAAGGGGGAGTCAACAGGGGGAACACTGAAGCTTTCTTT. Full variable domain (outside the CDR3, taken from reference TRBV19 and TRBJ1-1): DGGITQSPKYLFRKEGQNVTLSCEQNLNHDAMYWYRQDPGQGLRLIYYSQIVNDFQKGDIAEGYSVSREKKESFPLTVTSAQKNPTAFYLCATQGGVNRGNTEAFFGQGTRLTVV.

The J gene is TRBJ2-7, the V gene TRBV7-8; D not resolved. The germline V gene has CDR1 SGHVS and CDR2 FQNEAQ. Trimming shortened V by 2 bases and J by 4 bases, and 6 bases separated the two germline ends. This CDR3 is 12 amino acids long. CDR3 sequence: CASSLSLYEQYF. CDR3 bases: TGTGCCAGCAGCTTATCACTTTACGAGCAGTACTTC.

V gene TRBV7-8 combines with J gene TRBJ2-1; no clear D gene. V lost 1 base, J lost 6 bases, and 7 bases lay in between. CDR3 size: 13 residues. Germline-derived CDR1 and CDR2 are SGHVS and FQNEAQ. CDR3 protein: CASSLGNFNEQFF. The CDR3 DNA sequence: TGTGCCAGCAGCTTAGGGAATTTCAATGAGCAGTTCTTC. The full variable domain, completed using reference TRBV7-8 and TRBJ2-1, is GAGVSQSPRYKVAKRGQDVALRCDPISGHVSLFWYQQALGQGPEFLTYFQNEAQLDKSGLPSDRFFAERPEGSVSTLKIQRTQQEDSAVYLCASSLGNFNEQFFGPGTRLTVL.

The V gene is TRBV5-1, the J gene TRBJ1-1, with 10 bases aligning to TRBD1. The CDR3 runs 14 residues. Trimming removed 6 bases from V and 3 bases from J; junction bases left unmatched: 5. Per the germline V gene, CDR1 is SGHRS and CDR2 is YFSETQ. CDR3 nucleotide sequence: TGCGCCAGCAAAAGACAGGGGGCGGACACTGAAGCTTTCTTT. Its translation is CASKRQGADTEAFF.

This chain joins TRBV6-1 and TRBJ2-7; 8 bases are a match to TRBD2. Germline V gene lookup returns CDR1 MNHNS and CDR2 SASEGT. This CDR3 contains 15 residues. V shed 3 bases and J 1 base; nucleotides not matched to a gene: 5. The chain's CDR3 is CASSDGLAGSYEQYF. CDR3 sequence (DNA): TGTGCCAGCAGTGACGGTCTAGCGGGTTCCTACGAGCAGTACTTC.

CDR3: CASSSQAGAARQETQYF. The CDR3 nucleotides are TGTGCCAGCAGCTCGCAAGCGGGAGCGGCCCGTCAAGAGACCCAGTACTTC. The chain is built from TRBV7-2 and TRBJ2-5; TRBD2 matches 8 bases. The germline gives CDR1 SGHTA, CDR2 FQGNSA. CDR3 length: 17 amino acids. V dropped 4 bases and J dropped 2; count of bases not matched to a gene: 12. The full variable domain, completed using reference TRBV7-2 and TRBJ2-5, is GAGVSQSPSNKVTEKGKDVELRCDPISGHTALYWYRQSLGQGLEFLIYFQGNSAPDKSGLPSDRFSAERTGGSVSTLTIQRTQQEDSAVYLCASSSQAGAARQETQYFGPGTRLLVL.

As concerns this clone: The junction shows a germline mismatch at one end, possibly a read error. The V gene is TRBV28, the J gene TRBJ2-4, with a possible D match to TRBD1 (5 bases). The CDR3 consists of 12 residues. The germline CDR1 and CDR2 sequences are MDHEN and SYDVKM. CDR3 in amino acids: CASSPTDSPRDF. The CDR3 nucleotides read TGTGCCAGCAGTCCCACAGACAGCCCGAGAGACTTC.

The rearrangement uses TRBV27 and TRBJ2-7; perhaps D is TRBD1 or TRBD2 (5 bases each). The germline V gene has CDR1 MNHEY and CDR2 SMNVEV (reference sequence). V lost 8 bases and J 0 bases, leaving 14 bases between the germline ends. The CDR3 runs 14 residues. The chain's CDR3 is CASSRSGHSYEQYF. In nucleotides, the CDR3 is TGTGCCAGCTCCCGGAGCGGACACTCCTACGAGCAGTACTTC.

DNA for the CDR3: TGTGCCAGCAGCTGGAGACAGGGGGCCGCAACTGAAGCTTTCTTT. This translates into CASSWRQGAATEAFF. The chain links TRBV5-4 to TRBJ1-1; 10 bases agree with TRBD1. V lost 3 bases to trimming and J lost 5 bases; unmatched junction nucleotides: 7. CDR1 and CDR2 from the germline V gene are SGHNT and YYREEE (reference sequence). The CDR3 has 15 amino acids.

This clone was observed a few times. The chain couples TRBV4-1 to TRBJ1-5; D is ambiguous. Per germline, CDR1 MGHRA and CDR2 YSYEKL. V was clipped by 0 bases and J by 6 bases, with 12 bases between them. This CDR3 contains 15 residues. The CDR3 protein is CASSQDRWGTQPQHF. The CDR3 DNA reads as TGCGCCAGCAGCCAAGATCGGTGGGGAACTCAGCCCCAGCATTTT.